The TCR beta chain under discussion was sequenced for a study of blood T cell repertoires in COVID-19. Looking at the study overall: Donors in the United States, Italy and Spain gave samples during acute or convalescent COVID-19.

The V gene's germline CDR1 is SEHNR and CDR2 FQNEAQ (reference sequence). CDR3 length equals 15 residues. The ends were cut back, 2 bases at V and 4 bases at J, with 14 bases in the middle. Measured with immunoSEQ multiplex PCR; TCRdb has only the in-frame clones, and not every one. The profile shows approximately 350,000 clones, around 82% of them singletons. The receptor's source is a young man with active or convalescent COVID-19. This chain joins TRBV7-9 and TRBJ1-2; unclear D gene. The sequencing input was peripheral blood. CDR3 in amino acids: CASSLTYQRAYGYTF. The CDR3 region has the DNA TGTGCCAGCAGCTTAACCTATCAGCGAGCCTATGGCTACACCTTC. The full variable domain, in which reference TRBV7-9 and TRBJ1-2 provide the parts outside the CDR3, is DTGVSQNPRHKITKRGQNVTFRCDPISEHNRLYWYRQTLGQGPEFLTYFQNEAQLEKSRLLSDRFSAERPKGSFSTLEIQRTEQGDSAMYLCASSLTYQRAYGYTFGSGTRLTVV.